This TCR beta chain was captured by sequencing in a study of CD8 T cells in Susac syndrome. The germline V gene encodes CDR1 SGHTA and CDR2 FQGNSA. The CDR3 totals 16 residues. V was shortened by 5 bases and J by 8 bases, with 23 bases between the two germline ends. It was with random hexamers that 0.5 to 1 ug RNA was reverse transcribed. MiXCR was run by TCRdb on the immunoSEQ multiplex PCR reads, yielding one entry per CDR3 protein. Of some 130,000 distinct CDR3 sequences listed, about 93% were seen once; the top ten hold approximately 0.24%. Sequenced material: CD8+ T cells from PBMCs. This chain connects TRBV7-2 to TRBJ2-3; perhaps D is TRBD1 or TRBD2 (5 bases each). The clonotype originates from a human donor with multiple sclerosis. CDR3 loop: CASSPGTLTPLVTQYF. The CDR3 nucleotides read TGTGCCAGCAGCCCCGGGACGTTAACTCCCTTGGTTACGCAGTATTTT.